This T cell receptor (beta chain) was recovered during a study of T-cell reconstitution after alpha-beta-depleted transplantation in children. Whole-study findings and limits: One year after transplant, T-cell counts and diversity came mostly from newly produced T cells. Day-60 TCRbeta diversity that was high in some patients was derived from surviving recipient T cells and thymic progenitors.

During its preparation, the TCRbeta library received unique molecular identifiers. From the PCR reads, TCRdb called clonotypes with MiXCR, one entry per CDR3 protein. The data contain about 27,000 distinct CDR3 sequences, roughly a sixth of them seen just once; the ten biggest clones take up about a third. Germline CDR1 reads SGHAT; CDR2 reads FQDESV (reference sequence). The CDR3 is 18 amino acids. Unmatched junction bases numbered 9, after V lost 1 base and J lost 1 base. For this clonotype: The antigen remains undetermined.

The receptor was isolated from a male patient between 2 and 15 years old who had a stem cell transplant for acute lymphoblastic leukemia, so the T cells may come from the graft donor. The V gene is TRBV11-1, the J gene TRBJ2-1; 8 bases line up with TRBD2. The sample here was PBMCs, mostly from graft donor cells, taken 60 days after TCRalphabeta/CD19-depleted stem cell transplant. Here the CDR3 reads CASSLGFLSSGSYNEQFF. As DNA, the CDR3 is TGTGCCAGCAGCTTAGGTTTTTTGTCTAGCGGGTCCTACAATGAGCAGTTCTTC.